This T cell receptor (beta chain) is drawn from a study of tumor-infiltrating lymphocytes in primary liver carcinoma. Study summary: Patients comprised men and women whose ages fell between 30 and 69 years. Study-wide points: Researchers found tumor-adjacent and tumor-blood pairs overlapped less than tumor region pairs. Blood fell significantly below tumors in its top-250-clone fraction (p = 0.039).

The CDR3 length is 16 residues, termini included. Looked up from germline, CDR1 is SGHAT and CDR2 is FQNNGV. For blood RNA, unsorted whole blood served as the source, and germline DNA was extracted too. HBV chronically infected the treatment-naive patients. A note on this clonotype: Its antigen is undetermined. This CDR3 fails to terminate in the conserved phenylalanine or tryptophan, so it likely reflects a read error. The limits of the CDR3 on the DNA are not certain, so only TCRdb's listed CDR3 is given.

From 500 to 600 ng of total RNA, TCR beta-specific cDNA was reverse-transcribed using a constant-region primer. What produced the TCR beta libraries was three nested multiplex PCR rounds using slightly modified ARM-PCR. The first two PCR rounds used TRBV1-TRBV30 forward primers with a C-beta reverse primer, nine to eleven cycles each. TCRdb independently ran MiXCR on the multiplex PCR reads; one entry per CDR3 protein. In the table there are about 200,000 distinct CDR3 sequences, about two thirds of which are singletons. The source is a woman aged 55-70 years with primary liver carcinoma and hepatitis B virus infection. The source material was peripheral blood. This chain links TRBV11-2 with TRBJ1-1. The CDR3 sequence: CASSLFTYGRATEASY.